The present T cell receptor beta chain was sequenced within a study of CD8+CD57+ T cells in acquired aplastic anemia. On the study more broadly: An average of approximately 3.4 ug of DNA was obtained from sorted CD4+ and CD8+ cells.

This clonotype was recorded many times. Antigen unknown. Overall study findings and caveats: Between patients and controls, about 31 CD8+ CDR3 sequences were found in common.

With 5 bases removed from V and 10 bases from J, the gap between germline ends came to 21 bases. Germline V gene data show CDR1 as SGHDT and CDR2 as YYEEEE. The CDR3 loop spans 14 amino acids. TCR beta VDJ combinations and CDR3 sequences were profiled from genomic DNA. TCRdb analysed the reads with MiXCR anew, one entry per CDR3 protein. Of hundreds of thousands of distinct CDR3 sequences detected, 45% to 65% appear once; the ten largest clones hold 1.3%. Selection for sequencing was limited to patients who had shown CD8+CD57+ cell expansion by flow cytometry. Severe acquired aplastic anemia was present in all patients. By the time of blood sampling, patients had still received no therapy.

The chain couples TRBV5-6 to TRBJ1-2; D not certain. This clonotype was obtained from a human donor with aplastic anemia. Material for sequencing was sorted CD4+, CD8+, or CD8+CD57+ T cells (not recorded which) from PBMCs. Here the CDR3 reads CASRNWGKGSLYTF. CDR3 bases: TGTGCCAGCAGAAACTGGGGTAAAGGGTCCCTCTACACCTTC.